This TCR beta chain was recorded in a study of cytomegalovirus exposure and HLA in healthy donors. Broader study findings: A few CMV-associated chains proved CMV antigen-specific in vitro. Links to common viral pathogens appeared, in a later analysis, for several of the most significant clusters. Later on, a genetic analysis was performed. It linked a missense variant in DCLRE1C with V- and J-gene trimming of TCR beta.

The V gene's germline CDR1 is SGHDT and CDR2 YYEEEE. V was pared by 2 bases and J by 4 bases, with 6 bases of the junction left unmatched. CDR3 length: 15 residues. As concerns this clone: Antigen: not known.

Primers: 60 Vbeta forward and 13 Jbeta reverse. Some clones are missing from TCRdb's copy, which holds only in-frame ones; the method was immunoSEQ multiplex PCR. The repertoire table contains 110,000 to 150,000 clones. This chain links TRBV5-6 with TRBJ1-3, with 7 positions matching TRBD1. Sequences were obtained from PBMCs. This receptor was taken from a male donor in good health and CMV-seronegative. The CDR3 sequence is CASSFMGQHGNTIYF. For the CDR3, the DNA is TGTGCCAGCAGCTTTATGGGACAGCACGGAAACACCATATATTTT.